The clone carrying this T cell receptor beta chain was observed at least ten times. Antigen unknown. Library construction for TCR beta used iRepertoire HTBI primers and Arm-PCR of CDR3 regions. MiXCR, run by TCRdb on the multiplex PCR reads, gives a single entry per CDR3 protein. This table holds under 300,000 distinct CDR3 sequences, 20% to 25% found once. Time point indicated: newly diagnosed GD, antithyroid drugs for less than 3 months. From RNA extracted from PBMCs, the TCR library was made. This sample is part of a study of regulatory T cells in long-lasting Graves disease. Across the whole study: The study enrolled newly diagnosed Graves' patients on antithyroid drugs under 3 months.

Notes on the study in general: Patients with persistent disease showed a bias toward TRBV28, TRBJ1-2 and TRBJ2-5.

Germline CDR1 KGHSH, CDR2 LQKENI. The germline V and J ends were trimmed by 2 bases and 6 bases, with 14 bases remaining between them. The CDR3 spans 14 residues. J is TRBJ2-7 and V is TRBV18, with D perhaps matching TRBD1 (5 bases). The receptor was isolated from a female donor with Graves disease. The sample was peripheral blood mononuclear cells (PBMCs), taken at new diagnosis, from a patient treated with antithyroid drugs. The CDR3 DNA reads as TGTGCCAGCTCACCAACAGGTTTGAGGATCGAGCAGTACTTC. Amino acid sequence: CASSPTGLRIEQYF.